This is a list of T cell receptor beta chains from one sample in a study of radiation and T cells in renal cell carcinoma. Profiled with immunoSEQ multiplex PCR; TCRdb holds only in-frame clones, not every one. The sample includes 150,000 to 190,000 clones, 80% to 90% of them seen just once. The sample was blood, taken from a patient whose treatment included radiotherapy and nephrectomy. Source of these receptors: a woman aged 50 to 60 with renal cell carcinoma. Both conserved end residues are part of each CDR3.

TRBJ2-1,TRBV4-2,CASTTRGEQFF
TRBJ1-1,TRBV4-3,CASSQDRGFAEAFF
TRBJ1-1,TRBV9,CASSVGQGTVEAFF
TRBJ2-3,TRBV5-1,CASSWASGNRDTQYF
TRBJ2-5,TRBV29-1,CSTTGTAQETQYF
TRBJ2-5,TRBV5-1,CASSRIGGPSRMLAQYF
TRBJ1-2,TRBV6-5,CASSYSGQGNGYTF
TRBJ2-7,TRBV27,CASSEPTVREQYF
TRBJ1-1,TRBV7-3,CASSFQGGTEAFF
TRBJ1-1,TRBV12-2,CASGRGIRTEAFF
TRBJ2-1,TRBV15,CATSPEVAGYQWGPNEQFF
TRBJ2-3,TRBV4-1,CASSQAPSTDTQYF
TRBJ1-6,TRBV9,CASSVAPGQTNSPLHF
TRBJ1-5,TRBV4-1,CASSKSGGQPQHF
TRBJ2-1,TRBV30,CAWRLASSGGQQFF
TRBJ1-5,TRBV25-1,CGDPGPQHF
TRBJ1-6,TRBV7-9,CASSLGTDNSPLHF